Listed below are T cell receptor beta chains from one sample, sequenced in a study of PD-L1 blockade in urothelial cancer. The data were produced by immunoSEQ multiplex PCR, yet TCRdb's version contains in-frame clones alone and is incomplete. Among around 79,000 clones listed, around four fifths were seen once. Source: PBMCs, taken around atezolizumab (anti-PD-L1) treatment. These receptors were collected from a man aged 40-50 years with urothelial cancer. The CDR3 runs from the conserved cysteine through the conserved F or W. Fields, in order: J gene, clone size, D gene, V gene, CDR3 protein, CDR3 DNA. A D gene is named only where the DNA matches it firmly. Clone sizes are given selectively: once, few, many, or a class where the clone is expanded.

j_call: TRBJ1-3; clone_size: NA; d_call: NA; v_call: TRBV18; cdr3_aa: CASSPKSADSGNTIYF; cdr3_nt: TGTGCCAGCTCACCGAAGTCAGCGGATTCTGGAAACACCATATATTTT
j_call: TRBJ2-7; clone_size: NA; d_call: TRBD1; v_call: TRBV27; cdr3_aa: CASSFGQGFYEQYF; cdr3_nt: TGTGCCAGCAGTTTTGGACAGGGGTTCTACGAGCAGTACTTC
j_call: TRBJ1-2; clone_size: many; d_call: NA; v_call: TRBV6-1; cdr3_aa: CATTVNYGYTF; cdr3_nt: TGTGCCACGACAGTGAACTATGGCTACACCTTC
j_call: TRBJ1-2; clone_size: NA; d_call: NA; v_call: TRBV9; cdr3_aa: CASSATEDYGYTF; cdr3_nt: TGTGCCAGCAGCGCGACAGAGGACTATGGCTACACCTTC
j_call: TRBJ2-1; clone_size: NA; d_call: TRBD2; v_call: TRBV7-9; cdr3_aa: CASSFGGGPGEQFF; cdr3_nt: TGTGCCAGCAGCTTTGGGGGAGGGCCGGGTGAGCAGTTCTTC
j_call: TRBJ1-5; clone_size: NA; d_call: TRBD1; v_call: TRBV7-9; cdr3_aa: CASSLGTGDQPQHF; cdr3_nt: TGTGCCAGCAGCCTTGGGACAGGGGATCAGCCCCAGCATTTT
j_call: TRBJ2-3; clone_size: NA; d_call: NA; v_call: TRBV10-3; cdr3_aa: CAIRLGQDGNTQYF; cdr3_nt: TGTGCCATCAGGCTTGGGCAGGACGGGAATACGCAGTATTTT
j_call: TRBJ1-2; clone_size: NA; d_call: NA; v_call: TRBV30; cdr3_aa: CAWRRGGYGYTF; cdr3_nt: TGTGCCTGGAGGAGGGGAGGCTATGGCTACACCTTC
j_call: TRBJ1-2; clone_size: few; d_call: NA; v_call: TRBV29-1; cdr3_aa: CSVVETLTNYGYTF; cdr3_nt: TGCAGCGTTGTGGAGACGTTAACTAACTATGGCTACACCTTC
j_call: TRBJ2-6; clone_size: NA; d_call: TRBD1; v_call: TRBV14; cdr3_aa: CASSQERGLGANVLTF; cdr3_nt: TGTGCCAGCAGCCAAGAAAGGGGGCTCGGGGCCAACGTCCTGACTTTC
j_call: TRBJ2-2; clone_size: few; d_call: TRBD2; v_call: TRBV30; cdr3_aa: CAWTGKGLAENTGELFF; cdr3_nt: TGTGCCTGGACCGGTAAGGGGCTAGCGGAGAACACCGGGGAGCTGTTTTTT
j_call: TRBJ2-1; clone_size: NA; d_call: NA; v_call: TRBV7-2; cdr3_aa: CASSSRGEVDEQFF; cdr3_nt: TGTGCCAGCAGCTCCAGAGGGGAGGTCGATGAGCAGTTCTTC
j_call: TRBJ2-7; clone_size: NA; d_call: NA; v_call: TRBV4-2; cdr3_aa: CASSQAPGSSYEQYF; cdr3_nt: TGTGCCAGCAGCCAAGCGCCCGGGTCATCCTACGAGCAGTACTTC
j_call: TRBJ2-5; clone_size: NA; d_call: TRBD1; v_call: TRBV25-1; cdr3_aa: CASSTSGRDRAQETQYF; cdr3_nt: TGTGCCAGCTCCACGTCGGGTCGGGACAGGGCCCAAGAGACCCAGTACTTC
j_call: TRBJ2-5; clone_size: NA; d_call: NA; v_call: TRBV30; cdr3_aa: CAWDQGGETQYF; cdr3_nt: TGTGCCTGGGACCAGGGGGGAGAGACCCAGTACTTC
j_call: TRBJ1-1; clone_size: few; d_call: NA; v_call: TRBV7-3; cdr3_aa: CASTHRQGTEAFF; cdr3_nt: TGTGCCAGCACCCACAGGCAGGGGACTGAAGCTTTCTTT
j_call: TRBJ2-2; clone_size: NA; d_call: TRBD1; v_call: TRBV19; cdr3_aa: CASSFRGTGATGELFF; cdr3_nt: TGTGCCAGTAGTTTCCGGGGGACAGGGGCCACCGGGGAGCTGTTTTTT
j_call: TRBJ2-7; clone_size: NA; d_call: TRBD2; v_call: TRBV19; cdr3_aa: CASSTPSGNEQYF; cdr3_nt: TGTGCCAGTAGTACCCCCAGCGGGAACGAGCAGTACTTC
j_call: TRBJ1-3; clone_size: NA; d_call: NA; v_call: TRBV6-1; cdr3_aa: CASSRDFSGNTIYF; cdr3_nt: TGTGCCAGCAGCCGGGACTTCTCTGGAAACACCATATATTTT
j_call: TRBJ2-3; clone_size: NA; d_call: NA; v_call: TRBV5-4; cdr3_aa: CASSSEGVADTQYF; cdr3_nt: TGTGCCAGCAGCTCGGAGGGAGTCGCAGATACGCAGTATTTT
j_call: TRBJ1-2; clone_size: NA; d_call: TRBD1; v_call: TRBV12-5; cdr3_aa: CASGPQGADGGYTF; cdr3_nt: TGTGCTAGTGGTCCACAGGGGGCTGATGGTGGCTACACCTTC
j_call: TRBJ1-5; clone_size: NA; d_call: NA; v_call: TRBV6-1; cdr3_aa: CASGRDQPQHF; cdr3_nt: TGTGCCTCCGGGCGGGATCAGCCCCAGCATTTT
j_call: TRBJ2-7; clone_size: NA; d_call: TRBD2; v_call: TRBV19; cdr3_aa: CASRRTSGLEQYF; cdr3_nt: TGTGCCAGTAGGAGGACTAGCGGGCTCGAGCAGTACTTC
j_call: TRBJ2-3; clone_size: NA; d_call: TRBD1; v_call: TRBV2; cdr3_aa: CASSDQGARTDTQYF; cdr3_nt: TGTGCCAGCAGTGATCAGGGGGCAAGAACAGATACGCAGTATTTT
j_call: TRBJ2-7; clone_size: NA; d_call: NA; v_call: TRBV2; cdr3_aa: CASRGGPTGSYEQYF; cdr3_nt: TGTGCCAGCAGAGGTGGCCCGACGGGGTCCTACGAGCAGTACTTC
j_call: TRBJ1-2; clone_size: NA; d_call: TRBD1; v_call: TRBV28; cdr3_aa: CASREGGRWDQRGYTF; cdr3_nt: TGTGCCAGCAGGGAAGGGGGCCGGTGGGACCAACGGGGCTACACCTTC
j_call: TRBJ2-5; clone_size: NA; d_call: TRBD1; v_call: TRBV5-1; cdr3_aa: CASSSVGTGGQETQYF; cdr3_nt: TGCGCCAGCAGCTCGGTGGGGACAGGGGGCCAAGAGACCCAGTACTTC
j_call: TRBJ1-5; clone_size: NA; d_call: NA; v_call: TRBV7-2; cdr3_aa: CASSLSWGGGQPQHF; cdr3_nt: TGTGCCAGCAGCTTGTCGTGGGGCGGGGGTCAGCCCCAGCATTTT
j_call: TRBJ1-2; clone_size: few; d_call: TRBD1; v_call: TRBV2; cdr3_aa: CASSAGQGNYGYTF; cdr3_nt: TGTGCCAGCAGTGCTGGACAGGGCAACTATGGCTACACCTTC
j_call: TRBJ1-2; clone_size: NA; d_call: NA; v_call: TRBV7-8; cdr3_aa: CASSRLETGGYTF; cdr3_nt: TGTGCCAGCAGCCGCCTAGAGACGGGGGGCTACACCTTC
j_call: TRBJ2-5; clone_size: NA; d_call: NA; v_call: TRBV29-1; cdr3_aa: CSFSRDLQETQYF; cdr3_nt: TGCAGCTTTAGCCGGGACTTACAAGAGACCCAGTACTTC
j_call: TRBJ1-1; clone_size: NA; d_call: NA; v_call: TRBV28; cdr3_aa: CASSLGPAVNTEAFF; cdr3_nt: TGTGCCAGCAGTTTAGGGCCAGCCGTTAACACTGAAGCTTTCTTT